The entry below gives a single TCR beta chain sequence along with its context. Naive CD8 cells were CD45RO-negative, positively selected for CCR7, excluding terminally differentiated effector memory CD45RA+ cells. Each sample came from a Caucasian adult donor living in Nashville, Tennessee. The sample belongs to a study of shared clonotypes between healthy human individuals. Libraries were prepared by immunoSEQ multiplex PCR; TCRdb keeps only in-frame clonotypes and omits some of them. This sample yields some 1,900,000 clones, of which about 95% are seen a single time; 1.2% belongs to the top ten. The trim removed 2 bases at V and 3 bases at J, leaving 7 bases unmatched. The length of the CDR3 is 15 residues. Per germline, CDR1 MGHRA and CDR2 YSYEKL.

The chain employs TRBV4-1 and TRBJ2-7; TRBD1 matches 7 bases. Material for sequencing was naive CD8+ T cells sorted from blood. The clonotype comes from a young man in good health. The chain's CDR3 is CASSQRRQGNYEQYF. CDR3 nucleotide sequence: TGCGCCAGCAGCCAACGCCGACAGGGTAACTACGAGCAGTACTTC.